The 21 T cell receptor beta chains below all came from one sample that was sequenced in a study of response to subunit inactivated influenza vaccine. In TCRdb, the RT-PCR reads were re-called with MiXCR into one record per CDR3 protein. This sample has some 500,000 distinct CDR3 sequences, with approximately 13% found just once. Material: PBMCs from blood, obtained around seven weeks after vaccination. The receptors shown here come from a man in his forties or fifties who received an inactivated influenza vaccine.

This clonotype was recorded a few times. The J gene is TRBJ1-1, the V gene TRBV12-3 or TRBV12-4; D remains unclear. The CDR3 runs to 11 residues. Between the trimmed V and J ends, which lost 3 bases and 6 bases, there was a span of 5 bases. CDR3 coding DNA: TGTGCCAGCAGTTTTGGGGCTGAAGCTTTCTTT. As protein: CASSFGAEAFF.

This rearrangement joins TRBV4-1 to TRBJ2-4; TRBD1 matches 12 bases. V lost 4 bases to trimming and J lost 8 bases; unmatched junction nucleotides: 6. Germline lookup yields CDR1 MGHRA and CDR2 YSYEKL. The CDR3 contains 15 residues. CDR3 in amino acids: CASSPPGQGADIQYF. The DNA of the CDR3 is TGCGCCAGCAGCCCTCCGGGACAGGGGGCGGACATTCAGTACTTC.

This clonotype was recorded a few times. The CDR3 is CASSLGRFPKNTEAFF. CDR3 nucleotide sequence: TGTGCCAGCAGCTTGGGAAGGTTTCCGAAAAACACTGAAGCTTTCTTT. The V gene is TRBV5-5, the J gene TRBJ1-1; D gene uncertain. The CDR3 covers 16 residues. Germline values: CDR1 SGHKS, CDR2 YYEKEE (reference sequence). V was cut by 0 bases and J by 2 bases, with 14 bases left in between.

The sample holds a few counts of this clonotype. The genes are TRBV28 and TRBJ2-1; maybe TRBD2 (6 bases). V was pared by 9 bases and J by 4 bases, with 22 bases between. Germline assignment: CDR1 MDHEN and CDR2 SYDVKM. The CDR3 consists of 16 residues. CDR3 sequence reads: CASKTIRGAAYNEQFF. The CDR3 region has the DNA TGTGCCAGTAAAACCATCCGCGGGGCGGCTTACAATGAGCAGTTCTTC. Complete variable domain (other parts from reference TRBV28 and TRBJ2-1): DVKVTQSSRYLVKRTGEKVFLECVQDMDHENMFWYRQDPGLGLRLIYFSYDVKMKEKGDIPEGYSVSREKKERFSLILESASTNQTSMYLCASKTIRGAAYNEQFFGPGTRLTVL.

The table lists this clonotype with a few counts. CDR3 sequence: CSADDPAEGKNIQYF. CDR3 bases: TGCAGTGCTGATGACCCGGCCGAGGGTAAAAACATTCAGTACTTC. This chain connects TRBV20-1 to TRBJ2-4, with D possibly being TRBD2 (5 bases). Trimming removed 5 bases at V and 4 bases at J, with 18 bases between. This CDR3 has 15 residues. Germline CDR1 DFQATT, CDR2 SNEGSKA (reference sequence).

This clonotype was observed a few times. The V gene is TRBV27, the J gene TRBJ2-1; unclear D gene. This CDR3 contains 16 residues. From germline, CDR1 is MNHEY and CDR2 SMNVEV (reference sequence). V was trimmed by 1 base and J by 3 bases, leaving 13 bases between them. In nucleotides, the CDR3 is TGTGCCAGCAGTTTATGGGTAACCAAGCGCTACAATGAGCAGTTCTTC. Translation: CASSLWVTKRYNEQFF.

V gene TRBV7-2 combines with J gene TRBJ1-1; 7 positions match TRBD1. Losses at the gene ends were 3 bases for V and 0 bases for J; bases not matched to a gene: 10. The CDR3 is 17 residues long. Germline CDR1 and CDR2: SGHTA and FQGNSA. CDR3 sequence: CASSFTQTGRLNTEAFF. In nucleotides, the CDR3 is TGTGCCAGCAGCTTCACCCAGACAGGGAGGCTGAACACTGAAGCTTTCTTT.

The J gene is TRBJ2-5, the V gene TRBV20-1, with 7 bases identical to TRBD2. Germline V gives CDR1 DFQATT, CDR2 SNEGSKA (reference sequence). CDR3 length: 13 residues. V was clipped by 7 bases and J by 0 bases; unmatched bases: 5. For the CDR3, the DNA is TGCAGTGGGAGGCGGGGGAACCAAGAGACCCAGTACTTC. Its protein is CSGRRGNQETQYF.

This clonotype was counted at least ten times. J is TRBJ2-7 and V is TRBV10-3, with 11 bases that match TRBD1. The length of the CDR3 is 14 residues. With 11 bases clipped from V and 3 bases from J, the junction kept 9 bases outside the gene matches. Germline CDR1 is ENHRY and CDR2 is SYGVKD. The CDR3 sequence: CAHAAGTGGYEQYF. CDR3 sequence (DNA): TGTGCCCACGCGGCCGGGACAGGGGGCTACGAGCAGTACTTC.

This clonotype was observed many times. The CDR3 sequence is CSVVPAGAEQFF. CDR3 nucleotide sequence: TGCAGCGTTGTTCCAGCGGGGGCTGAGCAGTTCTTC. This chain links TRBV29-1 with TRBJ2-1; 8 bases fit TRBD2. The CDR3 has 12 amino acids. Germline V CDR1 and CDR2: SQVTM, ANQGSEA. The V segment lost 4 bases and the J segment 9 bases; nucleotides outside the gene matches: 5.

In this sample, this clonotype turned up a few times. V is TRBV12-5 and J is TRBJ2-5, with 8 bases fitting TRBD2. The CDR3 spans 14 residues. CDR1 is LGHNT and CDR2 is FRNRAP in the germline V gene. V was pared by 6 bases and J by 5 bases, with 8 bases of the junction left unmatched. The CDR3: CASGPGGGLETQYF. The CDR3 coding sequence is TGTGCTAGTGGCCCGGGGGGGGGGCTGGAGACCCAGTACTTC.

The chain joins TRBV12-3 or TRBV12-4 to TRBJ1-2; D may be TRBD1 (5 bases). The CDR3 runs to 13 residues. V was pared by 2 bases and J by 4 bases, with 8 bases between. CDR3 sequence: CASSLRQFYGYTF. The CDR3 region has the DNA TGTGCCAGCAGTTTAAGACAGTTCTATGGCTACACCTTC.

This chain links TRBV4-2 with TRBJ2-2, with no clear D. This CDR3 contains 16 residues. The V end lost 0 bases, the J end lost 3 bases, and 11 bases lay between the germline ends. Germline V gives CDR1 LGHNA, CDR2 YNFKEQ. CDR3 coding DNA: TGTGCCAGCAGCCAAGAGGGCAACAGTTACACCGGGGAGCTGTTTTTT. This translates into CASSQEGNSYTGELFF.

The V gene is TRBV18, the J gene TRBJ2-1; tentative D call: TRBD1 (6 bases). CDR1 is KGHSH, CDR2 LQKENI, per germline. Trimming removed 4 bases from V and 4 bases from J, with 17 bases in between. There are 16 residues in the CDR3. The CDR3 region has the DNA TGTGCCAGCTCACGACCCAGGACAGTGGCGTACAATGAGCAGTTCTTC. Amino acid sequence: CASSRPRTVAYNEQFF. Supplemented by reference TRBV18 and TRBJ2-1, the full variable domain reads NAGVMQNPRHLVRRRGQEARLRCSPMKGHSHVYWYRQLPEEGLKFMVYLQKENIIDESGMPKERFSAEFPKEGPSILRIQQVVRGDSAAYFCASSRPRTVAYNEQFFGPGTRLTVL.

This rearrangement joins TRBV28 to TRBJ2-1; 9 bases line up with TRBD2. Germline values: CDR1 MDHEN, CDR2 SYDVKM. J gave up 6 bases and V 5 bases, and 2 bases lay outside the gene matches. The CDR3 runs 13 residues. The DNA of the CDR3 is TGTGCCAGCAGTGTAGCGGGAGCCAATGAGCAGTTCTTC. Translating it yields CASSVAGANEQFF.

The chain uses TRBV24-1 and TRBJ2-1; 9 positions agree with TRBD1. The germline gives CDR1 KGHDR, CDR2 SFDVKD. V gave up 7 bases and J gave up 6 bases; unmatched junction bases: 6. The CDR3 has 14 amino acids. The CDR3 here is CATRDRGHSNEQFF. The CDR3 region has the DNA TGTGCCACCAGGGACAGGGGCCATTCCAATGAGCAGTTCTTC.

J is TRBJ1-5 and V is TRBV9; TRBD1 is a possible D gene (5 bases). The CDR3 extends over 15 amino acids. CDR1 and CDR2 (germline): SGDLS, YYNGEE. Trimming cost V 2 bases and J 5 bases, with 14 bases left between them. The CDR3 reads CASSVSGRRDQPQHF. The CDR3 DNA is TGTGCCAGCAGCGTTTCAGGGCGTCGGGATCAGCCCCAGCATTTT.

In this sample, this clonotype turned up many times. V usage is TRBV7-2 and J usage is TRBJ2-7; either TRBD1 or TRBD2 may supply D (5 bases each). Trimming removed 3 bases from V and 2 bases from J, with 14 bases in between. The germline gives CDR1 SGHTA, CDR2 FQGNSA. The CDR3 runs to 15 residues. The chain's CDR3 is CASSLGPLETYEQYF. The DNA for the CDR3 is TGTGCCAGCAGCTTGGGACCACTGGAAACCTACGAGCAGTACTTC.

This clonotype occurred a few times. The chain carries TRBV27 and TRBJ2-2, with TRBD2 identical over 9 bases. This CDR3 region has 17 residues. After removal of 5 bases from V and 0 bases from J, the junction contained 7 bases not matched to a gene. CDR1 MNHEY and CDR2 SMNVEV come from the germline V gene (reference sequence). This chain's CDR3 is CASSPRQRGANTGELFF. CDR3 in DNA: TGTGCCAGCAGTCCCCGGCAGCGGGGGGCGAACACCGGGGAGCTGTTTTTT.

V is TRBV10-2 and J is TRBJ2-1, with TRBD2 matching over 10 bases. CDR1 is WSHSY and CDR2 is SAAADI in the germline V gene. The length of the CDR3 is 16 residues. V dropped 7 bases and J dropped 0; count of bases not matched to a gene: 6. The CDR3 spells CASIPIAGGSYNEQFF. CDR3 nucleotide sequence: TGCGCCAGCATCCCTATAGCGGGGGGCTCCTACAATGAGCAGTTCTTC.

This sequence joins TRBV29-1 and TRBJ1-1; D gene uncertain. The V gene's germline CDR1 is SQVTM and CDR2 ANQGSEA. The CDR3 loop spans 11 amino acids. The CDR3 DNA follows: TGCAGTATCACCGTCGGGACTGAAGCTTTCTTT. Translation gives CSITVGTEAFF.